These 25 T cell receptor beta chains share one sample of origin, sequenced in a study of shared clonotypes between healthy human individuals. Assay: immunoSEQ multiplex PCR; the TCRdb copy retains only in-frame clones and omits some. This table holds 1,100,000 or so clones, approximately 78% found once. The specimen was memory CD4+ T cells from PBMCs. The subset denotes: CD45RA-negative fraction. The source of these receptors is a man aged 18-30 years in good health. Some clones in this sample may be carry-over from other donors' samples.

The chain joins TRBV7-3 to TRBJ2-5, with no clear D. Germline values: CDR1 SGHTA, CDR2 FQGTGA. The CDR3 totals 13 residues. Trimming shortened V by 2 bases and J by 2 bases, and 6 bases separated the two germline ends. The CDR3 region is CASSLVYQETQYF. Written as DNA, the CDR3 is TGTGCCAGCAGCTTAGTCTATCAAGAGACCCAGTACTTC.

Written as DNA, the CDR3 is TGTGCCAGCAGCCTAACGGCCCTCCAAGAGACCCAGTACTTC. Protein product: CASSLTALQETQYF. This sequence joins TRBV11-2 and TRBJ2-5; no clear D gene. Germline assignment: CDR1 SGHAT and CDR2 FQNNGV. V gave up 5 bases and J gave up 1 base, with 11 bases separating them. The CDR3 contains 14 residues. Based on the CDR3 plus reference TRBV11-2 and TRBJ2-5, the full variable domain is EAGVAQSPRYKIIEKRQSVAFWCNPISGHATLYWYQQILGQGPKLLIQFQNNGVVDDSQLPKDRFSAERLKGVDSTLKIQPAKLEDSAVYLCASSLTALQETQYFGPGTRLLVL.

The rearrangement links TRBV7-9 to TRBJ2-1; 8 nucleotides agree with TRBD1. V gave up 3 bases and J gave up 7 bases; unmatched junction bases: 11. CDR1 is SEHNR, CDR2 FQNEAQ, per germline (reference sequence). This CDR3 contains 16 residues. Here the CDR3 reads CASSLLWTGNGNEQFF. CDR3 nucleotides: TGTGCCAGCAGCTTGCTCTGGACAGGGAATGGGAATGAGCAGTTCTTC.

The V call is TRBV2, the J call TRBJ2-4, with no clear D. Germline V gives CDR1 SNHLY, CDR2 FYNNEI. Trimming took 3 bases from V and 1 from J, leaving 10 bases between them. The CDR3 contains 15 residues. CDR3 sequence (DNA): TGTGCCAGCAGTGACTCCCAGAGGGCCAAAAACATTCAGTACTTC. Translating gives CASSDSQRAKNIQYF.

V and J are TRBV13 and TRBJ2-7; tentatively, D is TRBD1 (6 bases). Germline values: CDR1 PRHDT, CDR2 FYEKMQ (reference sequence). The V and J ends lost 5 bases and 5 bases respectively, with 25 bases between them. The CDR3 has 17 residues. The CDR3 bases are TGTGCCAGCAGCGGGGGACCAGGGGAGAGGGAAGGAGACGAGCAGTACTTC. Translation gives CASSGGPGEREGDEQYF.

The CDR3 DNA reads TGTGCCAGCAGTTTAGGCAGGGCGAACACTGAAGCTTTCTTT. It translates to CASSLGRANTEAFF. The chain couples TRBV27 to TRBJ1-1, with D possibly matching TRBD1 (5 bases). The CDR3 runs 14 residues. With 2 bases removed from V and 1 base from J, the gap between germline ends came to 8 bases. Germline V gene sequence: CDR1 MNHEY, CDR2 SMNVEV (reference sequence).

The V and J genes are TRBV12-2 and TRBJ2-5; whether TRBD1, the table's D call, matches the DNA was not checked. TRBV12-2 is an annotated pseudogene. The CDR3 sequence is 16 residues long. The CDR3 spells CASRFPQGRRQETQYF. DNA of the CDR3: TGTGCAAGTCGCTTCCCACAGGGAAGGAGGCAAGAGACCCAGTACTTC.

The chain combines TRBV5-6 with TRBJ2-3; possible D gene TRBD1, 6 bases. This CDR3 spans 14 amino acids. Germline V gives CDR1 SGHDT, CDR2 YYEEEE. The V and J ends lost 2 bases and 1 base respectively, with 8 bases between them. CDR3 sequence: CASSFRGGTDTQYF. In DNA, the CDR3 is TGTGCCAGCAGCTTCAGGGGCGGCACAGATACGCAGTATTTT.

This clone was seen only a few times. The chain carries TRBV9 and TRBJ1-1, with 7 bases fitting TRBD1. The CDR3 runs to 13 residues. Germline lookup yields CDR1 SGDLS and CDR2 YYNGEE. V was clipped by 3 bases and J by 7 bases; unmatched bases: 6. CDR3 sequence: CASSGGQISEAFF. DNA of the CDR3: TGTGCCAGCAGCGGGGGACAGATCAGTGAAGCTTTCTTT.

As concerns this clone: The same CDR3 can be traced to other DNA sequences in this sample. This chain links TRBV6-6 with TRBJ1-5; D remains ambiguous. CDR1 and CDR2 from the germline V gene are MNHNY and SVGAGI (reference sequence). The V end lost 4 bases, the J end lost 1 base, and 2 bases lay between the germline ends. The CDR3 is 12 amino acids. CDR3 DNA: TGTGCCAGCAGTTTGAGCAATCAGCCCCAGCATTTT. This translates into CASSLSNQPQHF.

The genes are TRBV28 and TRBJ1-5; weak D call: TRBD1 (6 bases). The CDR3 runs to 15 residues. Trimming cost V 3 bases and J 4 bases, with 13 bases left between them. Germline CDR1 and CDR2: MDHEN and SYDVKM. CDR3 in DNA: TGTGCCAGCAGTTTTACAGTGAGGGGGAATCAGCCCCAGCATTTT. Protein sequence: CASSFTVRGNQPQHF.

The rearrangement joins TRBV5-8 to TRBJ2-7; 8 bases are shared with TRBD1. Trimming cost V 4 bases and J 1 base; bases outside gene matches: 7. Germline V gene sequence: CDR1 SGHTS, CDR2 YDEGEE. CDR3 length: 15 amino acids. Here the CDR3 DNA reads TGTGCCAGCAGCCGGGCCGGACAGGGATCCTACGAGCAGTACTTC. As protein: CASSRAGQGSYEQYF.

The V call is TRBV29-1, the J call TRBJ1-1; perhaps TRBD1 as D (6 bases). Germline values: CDR1 SQVTM, CDR2 ANQGSEA. The CDR3 is 12 amino acids. V was trimmed by 8 bases and J by 4 bases, leaving 14 bases between them. CDR3 in amino acids: CSTSQGGTEAFF. The CDR3 DNA follows: TGCAGCACCTCCCAAGGGGGCACTGAAGCTTTCTTT.

The CDR3 nucleotides are TGTGCCAGCAGTTTGACGGGCCGTTACTCTGGAAACACCATATATTTT. It codes for CASSLTGRYSGNTIYF. The chain employs TRBV28 and TRBJ1-3; no reliable D call. This CDR3 contains 16 residues. V lost 3 bases, J lost 0 bases, and 12 bases lay in between. Germline V gene sequence: CDR1 MDHEN, CDR2 SYDVKM.

V gene TRBV4-1 combines with J gene TRBJ2-1; 9 nucleotides match TRBD2. The V gene's germline CDR1 is MGHRA and CDR2 YSYEKL. The V and J ends lost 0 bases and 8 bases, in that order; junction bases with no gene match: 5. There are 15 residues in the CDR3. The CDR3 loop reads CASSQDSGRRYEQFF. CDR3 DNA: TGCGCCAGCAGCCAAGATAGCGGGAGAAGGTATGAGCAGTTCTTC.

The rearrangement uses TRBV4-3 and TRBJ2-2; 10 nucleotides align to TRBD2. The CDR3 spans 16 residues. V trimming: 5 bases; J trimming: 1 base; junction bases outside the gene matches: 4. The V gene's germline CDR1 is LGHNA and CDR2 YSLEER. The CDR3 loop is CASSIGLAENTGELFF. The DNA of the CDR3 is TGCGCCAGCAGCATCGGACTAGCGGAGAACACCGGGGAGCTGTTTTTT.

DNA for the CDR3: TGTGCCAGCAGGGTAGAGGAAAAACTGTTTTTT. The encoded protein is CASRVEEKLFF. The chain carries TRBV7-9 and TRBJ1-4; no firm D call. V lost 6 bases to trimming and J lost 8 bases, with 7 bases between them. There are 11 residues in the CDR3. The germline V gene encodes CDR1 SEHNR and CDR2 FQNEAQ (reference sequence).

V usage is TRBV5-6 and J usage is TRBJ2-7; D is uncertain. The length of the CDR3 is 12 residues. Germline CDR1 SGHDT, CDR2 YYEEEE. The germline V and J ends were trimmed by 4 bases and 2 bases, with 7 bases remaining between them. DNA for the CDR3: TGTGCCAGCAGCACCGGTCCCTACGAGCAGTACTTC. As protein: CASSTGPYEQYF.

The genes are TRBV2 and TRBJ2-3; D is unclear. CDR3 size: 13 residues. Germline values: CDR1 SNHLY, CDR2 FYNNEI. Between the trimmed V and J ends, which lost 6 bases and 3 bases, there was a span of 10 bases. In nucleotides, the CDR3 is TGTGCCAGCAGGCCCGAATGGACAGATACGCAGTATTTT. Translation gives CASRPEWTDTQYF.

This chain links TRBV10-3 with TRBJ2-3; D gene uncertain. The V end was cut by 2 bases, the J end by 1 base, with 4 bases between. Germline loops: CDR1 ENHRY, CDR2 SYGVKD. This CDR3 spans 13 amino acids. The CDR3 region has the DNA TGTGCCATCAGTGAGGGAGGCACAGATACGCAGTATTTT. Its translation is CAISEGGTDTQYF.

The chain employs TRBV7-8 and TRBJ1-1, with D perhaps matching TRBD1 (5 bases). The V end lost 5 bases, the J end lost 1 base, and 14 bases lay between the germline ends. The CDR3 is made up of 15 amino acids. From germline, CDR1 is SGHVS and CDR2 FQNEAQ. The chain's CDR3 is CASSTYLDRNTEAFF. The CDR3 coding sequence is TGTGCCAGCAGCACTTACTTAGACAGGAACACTGAAGCTTTCTTT.

This clone was detected only once. V gene TRBV6-6 combines with J gene TRBJ2-1, with no clear D. The CDR3 loop spans 14 amino acids. Germline values: CDR1 MNHNY, CDR2 SVGAGI (reference sequence). Deletions cut 2 bases from V and 6 bases from J, with 11 bases between. The CDR3 region has the DNA TGTGCCAGCAGTTACGGTGCCCAACTCAATGAGCAGTTCTTC. It specifies CASSYGAQLNEQFF.

CDR3 loop: CASSGGLAGATGELFF. CDR3 nucleotides: TGTGCCAGCAGCGGCGGACTAGCGGGGGCCACGGGGGAGCTGTTTTTT. The gene calls are TRBV7-2 and TRBJ2-2, with TRBD2 matching over 13 bases. After removal of 5 bases from V and 8 bases from J, the junction contained 8 bases not matched to a gene. CDR3 size: 16 residues. The germline gives CDR1 SGHTA, CDR2 FQGNSA. Full variable domain (missing parts from reference TRBV7-2 and TRBJ2-2): GAGVSQSPSNKVTEKGKDVELRCDPISGHTALYWYRQSLGQGLEFLIYFQGNSAPDKSGLPSDRFSAERTGGSVSTLTIQRTQQEDSAVYLCASSGGLAGATGELFFGEGSRLTVL.

The V gene is TRBV19, the J gene TRBJ1-2; possibly TRBD1 for D (6 bases). Germline V gene lookup returns CDR1 LNHDA and CDR2 SQIVND (reference sequence). V lost 3 bases and J 3 bases, leaving 8 bases between the germline ends. This CDR3 contains 13 residues. The CDR3 loop is CASSIAGDYGYTF. Here the CDR3 DNA reads TGTGCCAGTAGTATTGCAGGGGACTATGGCTACACCTTC.

The gene calls are TRBV27 and TRBJ2-2; D call uncertain. V lost 7 bases and J lost 0, with 18 bases in between. CDR1 and CDR2 from the germline V gene are MNHEY and SMNVEV (reference sequence). The CDR3 has 17 residues. The CDR3 bases are TGTGCCAGCACCACCAAAGTGGGGTCCTCGAACACCGGGGAGCTGTTTTTT. This codes for CASTTKVGSSNTGELFF.